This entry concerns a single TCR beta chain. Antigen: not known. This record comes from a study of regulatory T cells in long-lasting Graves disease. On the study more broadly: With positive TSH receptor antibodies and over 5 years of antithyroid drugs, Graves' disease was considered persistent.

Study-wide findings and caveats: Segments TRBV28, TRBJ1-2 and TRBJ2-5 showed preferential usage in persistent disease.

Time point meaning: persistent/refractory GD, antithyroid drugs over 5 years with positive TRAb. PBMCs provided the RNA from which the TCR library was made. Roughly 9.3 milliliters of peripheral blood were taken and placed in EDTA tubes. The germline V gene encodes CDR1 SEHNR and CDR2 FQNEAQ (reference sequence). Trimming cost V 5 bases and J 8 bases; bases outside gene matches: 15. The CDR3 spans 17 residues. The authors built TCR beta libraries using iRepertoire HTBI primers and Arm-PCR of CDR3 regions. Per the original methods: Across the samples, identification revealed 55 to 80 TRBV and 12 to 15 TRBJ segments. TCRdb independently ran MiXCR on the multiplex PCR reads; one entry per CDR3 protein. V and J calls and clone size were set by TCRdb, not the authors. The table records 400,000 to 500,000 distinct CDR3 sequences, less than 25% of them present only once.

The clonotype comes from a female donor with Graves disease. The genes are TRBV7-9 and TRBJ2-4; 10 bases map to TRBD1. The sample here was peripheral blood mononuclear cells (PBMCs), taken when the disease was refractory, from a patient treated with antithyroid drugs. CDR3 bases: TGTGCCAGCAGCCCCCAGCATGCGGGGACAGGGGCGGACATTCAGTACTTC. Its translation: CASSPQHAGTGADIQYF. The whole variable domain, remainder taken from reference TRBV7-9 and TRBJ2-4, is DTGVSQNPRHKITKRGQNVTFRCDPISEHNRLYWYRQTLGQGPEFLTYFQNEAQLEKSRLLSDRFSAERPKGSFSTLEIQRTEQGDSAMYLCASSPQHAGTGADIQYFGAGTRLSVL.